A single sample is the source of the 5 T cell receptor beta chains below, sequenced in a study of T cell changes during pregnancy in multiple sclerosis. Clones were read by immunoSEQ multiplex PCR, and TCRdb kept only the in-frame ones, dropping some. The data contain some 24,000 clones, about 88% of them seen just once; the ten biggest clones take up 9.4%. Material: CD8+ T cells from peripheral blood mononuclear cells, obtained in the third trimester of pregnancy. The receptors originated from a female donor in good health, enrolled as a control in a pregnancy study.

The chain uses TRBV9 and TRBJ2-7; 8 nucleotides match TRBD2. CDR3 length equals 11 residues. Trimming removed 7 bases from V and 5 bases from J; junction bases left unmatched: 2. Per the germline V gene, CDR1 is SGDLS and CDR2 is YYNGEE. The CDR3 DNA reads TGTGCCAGCGGCGGGAGGAACGAGCAGTACTTC. It translates to CASGGRNEQYF.

The sample holds a few counts of this clone. The V and J genes are TRBV15 and TRBJ1-5; no definite D call. Germline values: CDR1 LNHNV, CDR2 YYDKDF (reference sequence). V was cut by 1 base and J by 6 bases, with 10 bases left in between. The CDR3 spans 14 residues. The DNA of the CDR3 is TGTGCCACCAGCAGAGTGTCCGCAGGTCAGCCCCAGCATTTT. Amino acids: CATSRVSAGQPQHF.

The V gene is TRBV19, the J gene TRBJ1-3; no clear D. The CDR3 covers 16 residues. V was clipped by 1 base and J by 9 bases, with 19 bases between them. The germline gives CDR1 LNHDA, CDR2 SQIVND (reference sequence). The CDR3: CASSIVRDHHRGTIYF. CDR3 sequence (DNA): TGTGCCAGTAGTATAGTTCGGGATCACCATAGAGGCACCATATATTTT.

CDR3 sequence (DNA): TGCGCCAGCAGCTTGTACACAGGCGGTGAAGCTTTCTTT. Translation gives CASSLYTGGEAFF. This chain connects TRBV5-1 to TRBJ1-1; D possibly corresponds to TRBD1 (5 bases). Germline CDR1 reads SGHRS; CDR2 reads YFSETQ. V was clipped by 1 base and J by 7 bases, with 11 bases between them. The CDR3 sequence is 13 residues long.

In DNA, the CDR3 is TGTGCCAGCAGCAAAGTCACAGACCGGACTGACGAGCAGTACTTC. It codes for CASSKVTDRTDEQYF. This sequence joins TRBV21-1 and TRBJ2-7; the table's D gene call, TRBD2, was not cross checked with the DNA. TRBV21-1 is a documented pseudogene. The CDR3 sequence is 15 residues long.